Listed below are T cell receptor beta chains from one sample, sequenced in a study of T cells after yellow fever vaccination. TCRdb fed the 5' RACE reads into MiXCR, producing one record per CDR3 protein. The sample carries under 200,000 distinct CDR3 sequences, about 10% recorded once. Sample: CD8+ T cells sorted from PBMCs, taken 15 days after the yellow fever booster vaccination. These receptors all come from a man younger than 35 who received the YFV17D yellow fever vaccine. CDR3s include the opening cysteine and the closing phenylalanine or tryptophan. D genes are given only for firm matches. Clone size is shown for a subset of rows, as once, few, many or a class of expanded clone.

clone_size j_call d_call v_call cdr3_aa cdr3_nt
NA TRBJ2-3 TRBD2 TRBV20-1 CSAIPSGSADTQYF TGCAGTGCTATTCCTAGCGGGAGCGCAGATACGCAGTATTTT
NA TRBJ2-4 NA TRBV15 CATSRDELLVKNIQYF TGTGCCACCAGCAGAGATGAGTTATTAGTCAAAAACATTCAGTACTTC
NA TRBJ1-5 NA TRBV3-1 CASSREGDNQPQHF TGTGCCAGCAGCCGCGAGGGTGACAATCAGCCCCAGCATTTT
NA TRBJ2-5 TRBD2 TRBV6-6 CASSYGLAGSETQYF TGTGCCAGCAGTTACGGACTAGCGGGAAGCGAGACCCAGTACTTC
NA TRBJ2-5 NA TRBV11-2 CASSPTFQETQYF TGTGCCAGCAGCCCCACCTTCCAAGAGACCCAGTACTTC
NA TRBJ2-2 NA TRBV29-1 CSAAGTGNTGELFF TGCAGCGCCGCCGGAACTGGGAACACCGGGGAGCTGTTTTTT
NA TRBJ1-2 NA TRBV20-1 CSANSKDSYIGGGYTF TGCAGTGCTAATAGCAAGGACAGCTATATCGGTGGTGGCTACACCTTC
NA TRBJ1-5 NA TRBV12-3/TRBV12-4 CASRDSNQPQHF TGTGCCAGCAGGGACAGCAATCAGCCCCAGCATTTT
few TRBJ2-1 NA TRBV7-9 CASSTSAGGPRSLNEQFF TGTGCCAGCAGCACAAGTGCCGGAGGGCCCCGTTCTCTCAATGAGCAGTTCTTC
NA TRBJ2-3 NA TRBV7-8 CASSSQGLDTQYF TGTGCCAGCAGCTCGCAGGGGCTAGATACGCAGTATTTT
NA TRBJ2-7 NA TRBV5-8 CASSLGRRYEQYF TGTGCCAGCAGCCTTGGGCGGCGGTACGAGCAGTACTTC
few TRBJ1-2 NA TRBV6-5 CASSYQGLRSGYTF TGTGCCAGCAGTTACCAGGGACTTAGGTCAGGCTACACCTTC
few TRBJ1-2 NA TRBV5-1 CASSFSQGGDWNGYTF TGCGCCAGCAGCTTCAGCCAAGGTGGGGATTGGAATGGCTACACCTTC
NA TRBJ2-1 TRBD1 TRBV6-1 CASTEGQGEGLYNEQFF TGTGCCAGCACCGAAGGACAGGGAGAGGGGTTATACAATGAGCAGTTCTTC
few TRBJ1-1 NA TRBV28 CASSWLGVGTEAFF TGTGCCAGCAGTTGGCTCGGGGTTGGCACTGAAGCTTTCTTT